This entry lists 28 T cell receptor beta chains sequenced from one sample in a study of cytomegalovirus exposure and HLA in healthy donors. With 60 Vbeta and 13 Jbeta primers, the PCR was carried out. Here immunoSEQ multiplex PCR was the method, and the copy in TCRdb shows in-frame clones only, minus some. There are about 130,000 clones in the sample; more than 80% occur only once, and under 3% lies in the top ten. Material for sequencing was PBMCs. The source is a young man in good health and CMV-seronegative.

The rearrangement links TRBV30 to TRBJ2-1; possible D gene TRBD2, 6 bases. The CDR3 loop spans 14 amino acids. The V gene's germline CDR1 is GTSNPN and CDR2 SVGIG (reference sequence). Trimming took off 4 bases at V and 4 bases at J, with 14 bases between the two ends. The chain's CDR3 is CAWNSVGGYNEQFF. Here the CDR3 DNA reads TGTGCCTGGAACTCGGTGGGGGGATACAATGAGCAGTTCTTC.

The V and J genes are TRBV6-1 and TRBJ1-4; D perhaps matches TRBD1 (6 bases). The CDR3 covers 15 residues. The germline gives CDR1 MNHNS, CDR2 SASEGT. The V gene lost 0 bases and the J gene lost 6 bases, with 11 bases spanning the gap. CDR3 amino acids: CASSEASNRDEKLFF. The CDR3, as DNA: TGTGCCAGCAGTGAAGCGTCCAACAGGGATGAAAAACTGTTTTTT.

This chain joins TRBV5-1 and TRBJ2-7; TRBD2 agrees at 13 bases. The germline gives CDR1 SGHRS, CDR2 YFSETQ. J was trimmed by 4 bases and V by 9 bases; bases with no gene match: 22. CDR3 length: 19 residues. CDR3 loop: CANQRGTRTGTSGKYEQYF. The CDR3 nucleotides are TGCGCCAACCAACGGGGCACTCGTACCGGGACTAGCGGGAAATACGAGCAGTACTTC.

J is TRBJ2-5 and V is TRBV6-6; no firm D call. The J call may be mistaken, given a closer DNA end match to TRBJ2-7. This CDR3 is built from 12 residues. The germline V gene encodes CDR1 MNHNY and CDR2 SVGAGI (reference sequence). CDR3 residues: CASSYVKYEQYF. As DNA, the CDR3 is TGTGCCAGCAGTTACGTCAAATACGAGCAGTACTTC.

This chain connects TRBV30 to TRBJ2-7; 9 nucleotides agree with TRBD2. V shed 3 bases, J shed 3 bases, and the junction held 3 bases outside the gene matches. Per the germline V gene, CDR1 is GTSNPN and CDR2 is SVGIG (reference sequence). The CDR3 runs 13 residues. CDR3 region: CAWRAGGGYEQYF. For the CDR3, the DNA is TGTGCCTGGAGGGCGGGAGGGGGCTACGAGCAGTACTTC.

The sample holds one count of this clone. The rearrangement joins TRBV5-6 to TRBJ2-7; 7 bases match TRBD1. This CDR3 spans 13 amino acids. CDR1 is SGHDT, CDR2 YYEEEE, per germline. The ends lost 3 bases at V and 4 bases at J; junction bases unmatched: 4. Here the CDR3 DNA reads TGTGCCAGCAGCTCGACAGGGCGATACGAGCAGTACTTC. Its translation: CASSSTGRYEQYF.

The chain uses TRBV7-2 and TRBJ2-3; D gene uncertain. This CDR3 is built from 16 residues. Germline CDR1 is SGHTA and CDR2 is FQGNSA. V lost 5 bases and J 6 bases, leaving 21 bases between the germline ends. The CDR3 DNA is TGTGCCAGCAGCGCCCGAACAGATCCCCTGATTGATACGCAGTATTTT. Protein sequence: CASSARTDPLIDTQYF.

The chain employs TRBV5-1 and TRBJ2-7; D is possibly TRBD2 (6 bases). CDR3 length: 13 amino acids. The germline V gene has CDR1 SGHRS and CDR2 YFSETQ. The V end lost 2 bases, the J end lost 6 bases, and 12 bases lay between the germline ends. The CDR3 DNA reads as TGCGCCAGCAGCTTAAGGGACTCGGGCGAGCAGTACTTC. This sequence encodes CASSLRDSGEQYF.

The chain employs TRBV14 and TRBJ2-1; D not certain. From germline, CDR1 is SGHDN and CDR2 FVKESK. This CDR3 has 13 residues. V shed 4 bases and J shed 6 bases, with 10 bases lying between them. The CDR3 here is CASSPPVRNEQFF. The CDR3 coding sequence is TGTGCCAGCAGCCCTCCGGTACGCAATGAGCAGTTCTTC.

The CDR3 is CASSFERTPSYEQYF. The CDR3 region has the DNA TGTGCCAGCAGCTTCGAGCGGACCCCCTCCTACGAGCAGTACTTC. The rearrangement joins TRBV7-9 to TRBJ2-7; D perhaps matches TRBD2 (5 bases). The germline gives CDR1 SEHNR, CDR2 FQNEAQ (reference sequence). V was shortened by 3 bases and J by 0 bases, with 12 bases between the two germline ends. The CDR3 runs to 15 residues.

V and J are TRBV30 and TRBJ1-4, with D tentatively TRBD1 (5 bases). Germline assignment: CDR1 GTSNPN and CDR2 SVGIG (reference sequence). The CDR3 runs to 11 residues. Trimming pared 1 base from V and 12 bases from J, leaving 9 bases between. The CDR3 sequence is CAWSGGRELFF. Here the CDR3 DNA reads TGTGCCTGGAGTGGGGGGAGGGAACTGTTTTTT.

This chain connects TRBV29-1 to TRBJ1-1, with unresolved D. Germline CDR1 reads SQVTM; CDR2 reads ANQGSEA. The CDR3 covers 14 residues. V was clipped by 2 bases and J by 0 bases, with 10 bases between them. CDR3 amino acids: CSVEIGSLNTEAFF. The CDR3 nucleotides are TGCAGCGTTGAAATTGGCAGTCTGAACACTGAAGCTTTCTTT.

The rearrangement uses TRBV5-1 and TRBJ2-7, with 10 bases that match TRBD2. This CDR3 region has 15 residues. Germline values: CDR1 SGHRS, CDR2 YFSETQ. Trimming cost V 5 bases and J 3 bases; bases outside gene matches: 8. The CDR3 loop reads CASRTASGSSYEQYF. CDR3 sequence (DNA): TGCGCCAGCAGAACCGCTAGCGGGAGCAGCTACGAGCAGTACTTC. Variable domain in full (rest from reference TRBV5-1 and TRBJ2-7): KAGVTQTPRYLIKTRGQQVTLSCSPISGHRSVSWYQQTPGQGLQFLFEYFSETQRNKGNFPGRFSGRQFSNSRSEMNVSTLELGDSALYLCASRTASGSSYEQYFGPGTRLTVT.

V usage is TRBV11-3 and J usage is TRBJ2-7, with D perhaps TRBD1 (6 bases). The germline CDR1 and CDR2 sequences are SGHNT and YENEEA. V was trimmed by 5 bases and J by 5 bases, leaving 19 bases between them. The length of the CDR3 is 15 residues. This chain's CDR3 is CASSPPETGLNEQYF. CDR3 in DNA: TGTGCCAGCAGCCCCCCCGAGACAGGTCTGAACGAGCAGTACTTC.

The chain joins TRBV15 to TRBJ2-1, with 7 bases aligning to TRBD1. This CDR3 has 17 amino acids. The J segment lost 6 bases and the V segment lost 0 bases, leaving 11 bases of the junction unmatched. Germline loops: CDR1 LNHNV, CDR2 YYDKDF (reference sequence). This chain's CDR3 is CATSRERQGSEINEQFF. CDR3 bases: TGTGCCACCAGCAGAGAAAGACAGGGAAGTGAAATCAATGAGCAGTTCTTC.

The CDR3 here is CASSIFGGNSYEQYF. Here the CDR3 DNA reads TGTGCCAGTAGTATCTTTGGAGGGAACTCCTACGAGCAGTACTTC. The genes are TRBV19 and TRBJ2-7; D possibly corresponds to TRBD2 (6 bases). Trimming removed 3 bases from V and 0 bases from J, with 12 bases in between. Per germline, CDR1 LNHDA and CDR2 SQIVND (reference sequence). The CDR3 runs 15 residues.

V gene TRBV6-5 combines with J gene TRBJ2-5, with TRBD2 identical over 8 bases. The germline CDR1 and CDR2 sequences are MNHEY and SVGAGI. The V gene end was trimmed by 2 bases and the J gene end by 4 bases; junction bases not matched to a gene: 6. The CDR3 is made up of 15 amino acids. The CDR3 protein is CASSYTAGALETQYF. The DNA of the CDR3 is TGTGCCAGCAGTTACACAGCGGGAGCTCTAGAGACCCAGTACTTC.

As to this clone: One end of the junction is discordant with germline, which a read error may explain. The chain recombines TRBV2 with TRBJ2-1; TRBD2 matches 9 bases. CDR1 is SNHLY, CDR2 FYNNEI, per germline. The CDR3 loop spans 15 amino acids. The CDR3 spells CARRGLAGSSNEQFF. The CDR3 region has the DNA TGTGCCAGAAGGGGTCTAGCGGGATCCTCCAATGAGCAGTTCTTC.

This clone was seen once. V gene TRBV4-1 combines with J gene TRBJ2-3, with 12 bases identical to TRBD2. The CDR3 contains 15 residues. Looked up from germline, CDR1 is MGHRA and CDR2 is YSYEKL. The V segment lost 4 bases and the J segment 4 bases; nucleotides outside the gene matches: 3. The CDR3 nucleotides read TGCGCCAGCAGCCCTAGCGGGAGGGTCCCAGATACGCAGTATTTT. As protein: CASSPSGRVPDTQYF.

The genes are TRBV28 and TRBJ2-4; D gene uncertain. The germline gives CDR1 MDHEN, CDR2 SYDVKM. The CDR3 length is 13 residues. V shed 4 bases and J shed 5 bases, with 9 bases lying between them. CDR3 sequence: CASSSPSENIQYF. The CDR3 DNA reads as TGTGCCAGCAGTTCCCCTTCGGAAAACATTCAGTACTTC.

The DNA for the CDR3 is TGTGCCAGCAGCGTGTACGGGGGGACAGATACGCAGTATTTT. Translating it yields CASSVYGGTDTQYF. V usage is TRBV9 and J usage is TRBJ2-3, with TRBD2 matching over 7 bases. Germline V gene data show CDR1 as SGDLS and CDR2 as YYNGEE. The junction had 3 bases not matched to a gene; V was cut back by 2 bases and J by 3 bases. The length of the CDR3 is 14 residues.

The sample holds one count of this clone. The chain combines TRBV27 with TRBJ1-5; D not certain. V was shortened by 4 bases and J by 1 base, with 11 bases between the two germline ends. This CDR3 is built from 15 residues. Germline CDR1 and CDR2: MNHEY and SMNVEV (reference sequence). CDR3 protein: CASSSPGGSNQPQHF. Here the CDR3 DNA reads TGTGCCAGCAGTTCCCCGGGAGGGAGCAATCAGCCCCAGCATTTT.

The CDR3 DNA is TGCGCCAGCAGCTTGACTAGCGGGAACACCGGGGAGCTGTTTTTT. Amino acids: CASSLTSGNTGELFF. The chain recombines TRBV5-1 with TRBJ2-2, with 8 bases aligning to TRBD2. Per germline, CDR1 SGHRS and CDR2 YFSETQ. The CDR3 runs to 15 residues. V was clipped by 1 base and J by 1 base; unmatched bases: 0.

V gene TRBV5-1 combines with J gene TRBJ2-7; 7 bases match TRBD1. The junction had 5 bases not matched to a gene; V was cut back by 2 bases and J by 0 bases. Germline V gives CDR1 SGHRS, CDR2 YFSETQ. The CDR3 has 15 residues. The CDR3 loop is CASSLSGQSSYEQYF. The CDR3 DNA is TGCGCCAGCAGCTTATCGGGACAGAGCTCCTACGAGCAGTACTTC. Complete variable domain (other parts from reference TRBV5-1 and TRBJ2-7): KAGVTQTPRYLIKTRGQQVTLSCSPISGHRSVSWYQQTPGQGLQFLFEYFSETQRNKGNFPGRFSGRQFSNSRSEMNVSTLELGDSALYLCASSLSGQSSYEQYFGPGTRLTVT.

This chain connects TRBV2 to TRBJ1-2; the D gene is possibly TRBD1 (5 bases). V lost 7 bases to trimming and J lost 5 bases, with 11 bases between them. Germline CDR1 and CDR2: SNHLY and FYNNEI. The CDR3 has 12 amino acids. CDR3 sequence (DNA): TGTGCCAGCAAGCCAGGGTCTTATGGCTACACCTTC. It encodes CASKPGSYGYTF. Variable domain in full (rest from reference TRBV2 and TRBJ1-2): EPEVTQTPSHQVTQMGQEVILRCVPISNHLYFYWYRQILGQKVEFLVSFYNNEISEKSEIFDDQFSVERPDGSNFTLKIRSTKLEDSAMYFCASKPGSYGYTFGSGTRLTVV.

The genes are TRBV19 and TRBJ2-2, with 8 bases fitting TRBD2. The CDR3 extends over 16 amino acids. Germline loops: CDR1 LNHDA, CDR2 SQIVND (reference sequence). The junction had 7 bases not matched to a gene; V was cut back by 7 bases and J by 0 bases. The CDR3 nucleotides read TGTGCCAGTAAGCCTTTGCGGGAGGCGAACACCGGGGAGCTGTTTTTT. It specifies CASKPLREANTGELFF.

CDR3 amino acids: CASSKAGGGSSGNTIYF. The DNA of the CDR3 is TGTGCCAGCAGCAAAGCCGGGGGGGGAAGCTCTGGAAACACCATATATTTT. The gene calls are TRBV7-2 and TRBJ1-3, with D possibly matching TRBD1 (5 bases). Germline-derived CDR1 and CDR2 are SGHTA and FQGNSA. V lost 5 bases, J lost 0 bases, and 17 bases lay in between. The CDR3 runs to 17 residues.

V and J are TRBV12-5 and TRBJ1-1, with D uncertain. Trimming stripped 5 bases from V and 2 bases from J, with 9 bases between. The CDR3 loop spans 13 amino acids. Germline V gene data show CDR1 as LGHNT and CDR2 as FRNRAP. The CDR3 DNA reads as TGTGCTAGTGGTCGGGAGGTTAACACTGAAGCTTTCTTT. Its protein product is CASGREVNTEAFF.